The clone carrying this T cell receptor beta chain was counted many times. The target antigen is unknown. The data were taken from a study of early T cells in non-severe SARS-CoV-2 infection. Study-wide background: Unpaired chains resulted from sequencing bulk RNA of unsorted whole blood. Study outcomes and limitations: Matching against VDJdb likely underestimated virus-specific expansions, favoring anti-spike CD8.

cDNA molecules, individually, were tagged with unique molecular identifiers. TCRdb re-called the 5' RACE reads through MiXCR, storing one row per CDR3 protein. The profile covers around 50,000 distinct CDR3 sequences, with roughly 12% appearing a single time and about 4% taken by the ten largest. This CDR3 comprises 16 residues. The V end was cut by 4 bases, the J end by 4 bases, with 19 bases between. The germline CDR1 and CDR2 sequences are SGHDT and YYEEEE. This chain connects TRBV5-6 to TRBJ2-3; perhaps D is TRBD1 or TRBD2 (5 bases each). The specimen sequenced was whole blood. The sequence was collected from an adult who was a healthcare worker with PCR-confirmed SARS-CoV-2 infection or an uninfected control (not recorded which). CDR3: CASSPLGDPEADTQYF. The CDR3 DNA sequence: TGTGCCAGCAGCCCCCTAGGGGACCCTGAGGCAGATACGCAGTATTTT.